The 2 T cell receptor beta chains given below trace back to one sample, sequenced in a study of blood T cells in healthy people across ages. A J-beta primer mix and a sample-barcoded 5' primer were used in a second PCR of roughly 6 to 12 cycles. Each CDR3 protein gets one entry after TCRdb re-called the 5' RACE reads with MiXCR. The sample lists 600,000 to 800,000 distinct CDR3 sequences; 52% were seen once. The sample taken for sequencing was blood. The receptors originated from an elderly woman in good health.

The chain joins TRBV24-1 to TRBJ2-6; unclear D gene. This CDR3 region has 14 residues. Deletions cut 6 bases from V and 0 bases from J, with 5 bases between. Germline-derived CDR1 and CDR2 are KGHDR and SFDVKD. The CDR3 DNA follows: TGTGCCACCAGTCCCCCCTCTGGGGCCAACGTCCTGACTTTC. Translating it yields CATSPPSGANVLTF.

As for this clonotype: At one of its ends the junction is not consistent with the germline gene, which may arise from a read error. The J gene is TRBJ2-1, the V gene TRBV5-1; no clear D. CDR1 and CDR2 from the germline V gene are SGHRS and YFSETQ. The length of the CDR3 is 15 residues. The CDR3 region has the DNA TGCACCAGCAGCCCCTTTTCAAGGATCTACAATGAGCAGTTCTTC. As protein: CTSSPFSRIYNEQFF.